These 30 T cell receptor beta chains came from one sample sequenced in a study of blood T cell repertoires in COVID-19. Using immunoSEQ multiplex PCR, the repertoire was profiled, and TCRdb retains in-frame clones only, with some absent. This table has about 75,000 clones, 88% appearing once. The specimen was peripheral blood. Every receptor here comes from a human donor in a cohort sampled during active COVID-19.

This clone was observed once. This sequence joins TRBV5-6 and TRBJ1-4; 7 bases align to TRBD1. Looked up from germline, CDR1 is SGHDT and CDR2 is YYEEEE. V lost 3 bases to trimming and J lost 5 bases; unmatched junction nucleotides: 10. The CDR3 has 16 amino acids. The CDR3 is CASSSKTGHKNEKLFF. The CDR3 nucleotides read TGTGCCAGCAGCTCAAAGACAGGGCACAAAAATGAAAAACTGTTTTTT.

This clone has ten or more counts. V gene TRBV29-1 combines with J gene TRBJ1-5; 9 positions agree with TRBD1. Unmatched junction bases numbered 4, after V lost 6 bases and J lost 4 bases. CDR3 length: 13 residues. CDR1 is SQVTM, CDR2 ANQGSEA, per germline. CDR3 nucleotide sequence: TGCAGCGTGGGACAGGGAACGAATCAGCCCCAGCATTTT. Residues: CSVGQGTNQPQHF.

V gene TRBV30 combines with J gene TRBJ1-5; D is undetermined. Per germline, CDR1 GTSNPN and CDR2 SVGIG (reference sequence). The CDR3 runs to 14 residues. V lost 4 bases and J lost 0, with 10 bases in between. The CDR3: CAWTAGFSNQPQHF. The CDR3 DNA reads TGTGCCTGGACCGCGGGGTTTAGCAATCAGCCCCAGCATTTT. Full variable domain (rest looked up from reference TRBV30 and TRBJ1-5): SQTIHQWPATLVQPVGSPLSLECTVEGTSNPNLYWYRQAAGRGLQLLFYSVGIGQISSEVPQNLSASRPQDRQFILSSKKLLLSDSGFYLCAWTAGFSNQPQHFGDGTRLSIL.

The V call is TRBV19, the J call TRBJ1-1, with 9 bases matching TRBD1. The CDR3 sequence is 16 residues long. The trim removed 4 bases at V and 1 base at J, leaving 7 bases unmatched. Germline V CDR1 and CDR2: LNHDA, SQIVND (reference sequence). The CDR3, as DNA: TGTGCCAGTAGTACCTTTCCGGGACAGGGGAACACTGAAGCTTTCTTT. This sequence encodes CASSTFPGQGNTEAFF.

The chain is built from TRBV4-1 and TRBJ2-1, with 12 nucleotides matching TRBD2. CDR3 length: 14 residues. Germline assignment: CDR1 MGHRA and CDR2 YSYEKL. V shed 3 bases and J 9 bases; nucleotides not matched to a gene: 3. In nucleotides, the CDR3 is TGCGCCAGCAGCCAGACTAGCGGGAGTAGTGAGCAGTTCTTC. Translating it yields CASSQTSGSSEQFF.

This clone came up once. J is TRBJ2-6 and V is TRBV3-1 (or the pseudogene TRBV3-2); weak D call: TRBD1 (6 bases). The germline V gene encodes CDR1 LGHDT and CDR2 YNNKEL (reference sequence). Trimming left V 3 bases short and J 2 bases short, with 11 bases between. The CDR3 covers 16 residues. The CDR3 loop reads CASSQRGRTGANVLTF. The CDR3 DNA reads as TGTGCCAGCAGCCAGAGGGGGAGAACTGGGGCCAACGTCCTGACTTTC.

The genes are TRBV27 and TRBJ1-5, with D perhaps matching TRBD1 (5 bases). Trimming removed 5 bases at V and 5 bases at J, with 22 bases between. Germline V gene lookup returns CDR1 MNHEY and CDR2 SMNVEV (reference sequence). The CDR3 has 17 residues. CDR3 amino acids: CASSPAPGRAGHQPQHF. As DNA, the CDR3 is TGTGCCAGCAGTCCGGCCCCTGGGAGGGCGGGGCATCAGCCCCAGCATTTT.

V is TRBV27 and J is TRBJ2-2; D is perhaps TRBD1 (6 bases). There are 14 residues in the CDR3. CDR1 is MNHEY and CDR2 is SMNVEV in the germline V gene (reference sequence). The V end was cut by 7 bases, the J end by 4 bases, with 13 bases between. The CDR3 loop is CASKPGHPTGELFF. DNA of the CDR3: TGTGCCAGCAAACCGGGACACCCCACCGGGGAGCTGTTTTTT.

This clone was counted between two and nine times. The rearrangement links TRBV28 to TRBJ2-1, with 10 bases that match TRBD2. In germline, CDR1 is MDHEN, CDR2 SYDVKM. The V gene end was trimmed by 6 bases and the J gene end by 7 bases; junction bases not matched to a gene: 9. This CDR3 is built from 15 residues. Written as DNA, the CDR3 is TGTGCCAGCAGCCAGAGCGGGAGGGCGGCTAATGAGCAGTTCTTC. It yields the protein CASSQSGRAANEQFF.

The sample holds one count of this clone. This rearrangement joins TRBV30 to TRBJ2-3; TRBD2 matches 12 bases. V was pared by 5 bases and J by 4 bases, with 10 bases of the junction left unmatched. This CDR3 spans 16 amino acids. Germline V gene lookup returns CDR1 GTSNPN and CDR2 SVGIG (reference sequence). The CDR3 coding sequence is TGTGCCTGGGCGATTTGGACTAGCGGGAATGCAGATACGCAGTATTTT. This sequence encodes CAWAIWTSGNADTQYF.

This chain links TRBV19 with TRBJ1-3, with D perhaps matching TRBD1 (6 bases). V lost 3 bases and J 0 bases, leaving 12 bases between the germline ends. Germline V gene lookup returns CDR1 LNHDA and CDR2 SQIVND (reference sequence). The CDR3 covers 16 residues. CDR3 region: CASSIGQLSSGNTIYF. The CDR3 DNA reads TGTGCCAGTAGTATCGGACAGTTGAGCTCTGGAAACACCATATATTTT.

The CDR3 loop is CASSPAGRDCHEQYF. CDR3 nucleotides: TGCGCCAGCAGCCCAGCGGGCAGGGACTGCCACGAGCAGTACTTC. The chain uses TRBV4-1 and TRBJ2-7; D is possibly TRBD2 (6 bases). V dropped 4 bases and J dropped 5 bases, with 18 bases sitting between them. There are 15 residues in the CDR3. In germline, CDR1 is MGHRA, CDR2 YSYEKL.

The J gene is TRBJ2-3, the V gene TRBV3-1 (or the pseudogene TRBV3-2), with 9 bases that match TRBD1. The CDR3 extends over 15 amino acids. CDR1 and CDR2 from the germline V gene are LGHDT and YNNKEL (reference sequence). Trimming took 3 bases from V and 8 from J; bases not matched to a gene: 9. The CDR3 DNA is TGTGCCAGCAGCCACTATCGGGACAGGGTGATTACGCAGTATTTT. Translated, it gives CASSHYRDRVITQYF.

The genes are TRBV12-3 or TRBV12-4 and TRBJ2-5, with D unresolved. The CDR3 extends over 11 amino acids. Trimming stripped 1 base from V and 11 bases from J, with 8 bases between. CDR3 DNA: TGTGCCAGCAGTTTAGGAGGTGTGCAGTACTTC. It yields the protein CASSLGGVQYF.

The genes are TRBV9 and TRBJ1-4; 7 bases fit TRBD1. After removal of 5 bases from V and 7 bases from J, the junction contained 8 bases not matched to a gene. CDR1 is SGDLS, CDR2 YYNGEE, per germline. This CDR3 is built from 14 residues. DNA of the CDR3: TGTGCCAGCAGTTCAGACAGGGCCGGTGAAAAACTGTTTTTT. Translated: CASSSDRAGEKLFF.

This rearrangement joins TRBV14 to TRBJ1-4; 11 bases align to TRBD1. The CDR3 length is 14 residues. Losses at the gene ends were 3 bases for V and 7 bases for J; bases not matched to a gene: 1. Germline V lookup: CDR1 SGHDN, CDR2 FVKESK. As DNA, the CDR3 is TGTGCCAGCAGCCACGGGACAGGGGGTGAAAAACTGTTTTTT. This encodes CASSHGTGGEKLFF.

This sequence joins TRBV6-2 or TRBV6-3 and TRBJ1-6, with TRBD1 matching 11 bases. CDR1 and CDR2 (germline): MNHEY, SVGEGT. V was clipped by 4 bases and J by 11 bases; unmatched bases: 7. CDR3 length: 15 residues. The CDR3 coding sequence is TGTGCCAGCAGTTCTGGGACAGGGGGATATACACCCCTCCACTTT. Translating gives CASSSGTGGYTPLHF.

The rearrangement links TRBV11-3 to TRBJ2-3; D remains unclear. The CDR3 contains 13 residues. Trimming left V 3 bases short and J 1 base short, with 5 bases between. CDR1 and CDR2 (germline): SGHNT, YENEEA. CDR3 in DNA: TGTGCCAGCAGCTTTGGAGGCACAGATACGCAGTATTTT. Protein sequence: CASSFGGTDTQYF.

V usage is TRBV9 and J usage is TRBJ2-1; weak D call: TRBD1 (6 bases). Per the germline V gene, CDR1 is SGDLS and CDR2 is YYNGEE. The CDR3 has 16 amino acids. V lost 4 bases to trimming and J lost 0 bases, with 14 bases between them. DNA of the CDR3: TGTGCCAGCAGCCCTACAGGGTCAGACTCCTACAATGAGCAGTTCTTC. It encodes CASSPTGSDSYNEQFF. Full variable domain (missing parts from reference TRBV9 and TRBJ2-1): DSGVTQTPKHLITATGQRVTLRCSPRSGDLSVYWYQQSLDQGLQFLIQYYNGEERAKGNILERFSAQQFPDLHSELNLSSLELGDSALYFCASSPTGSDSYNEQFFGPGTRLTVL.

This rearrangement joins TRBV14 to TRBJ1-2, with 7 bases that match TRBD1. The CDR3 is 14 residues long. From germline, CDR1 is SGHDN and CDR2 FVKESK. Trimming removed 1 base from V and 4 bases from J; junction bases left unmatched: 3. The CDR3 loop is CASSQGGGRYGYTF. Written as DNA, the CDR3 is TGTGCCAGCAGCCAAGGAGGGGGCCGCTATGGCTACACCTTC.

The chain has TRBV7-9 and TRBJ1-2; D is unresolved. CDR3 length equals 13 residues. Germline-derived CDR1 and CDR2 are SEHNR and FQNEAQ (reference sequence). V was cut by 1 base and J by 7 bases, with 10 bases left in between. The CDR3 DNA reads as TGTGCCAGCAGCTTAGGAGAAGCTGGTGGCTACACCTTC. This encodes CASSLGEAGGYTF.

The rearrangement uses TRBV9 and TRBJ2-1; 7 positions match TRBD2. The CDR3 is made up of 14 amino acids. Germline V CDR1 and CDR2: SGDLS, YYNGEE. After removal of 5 bases from V and 5 bases from J, the junction contained 7 bases not matched to a gene. The chain's CDR3 is CASRRGGGDNEQFF. Written as DNA, the CDR3 is TGTGCCAGCAGGAGGGGCGGGGGAGACAATGAGCAGTTCTTC.

This chain uses TRBV28 with TRBJ1-2; no clear D gene. The germline V and J ends were trimmed by 7 bases and 3 bases, with 15 bases remaining between them. This CDR3 is built from 14 residues. Germline CDR1 MDHEN, CDR2 SYDVKM. Here the CDR3 DNA reads TGTGCCAGCACAACTCCGGGCGGGGACTATGGCTACACCTTC. Amino acids: CASTTPGGDYGYTF.

V gene TRBV4-1 combines with J gene TRBJ2-7; D call uncertain. Trimming pared 2 bases from V and 4 bases from J, leaving 6 bases between. Germline CDR1 MGHRA, CDR2 YSYEKL. The CDR3 runs 12 residues. This CDR3 is CASSQSVYEQYF. The CDR3 nucleotides are TGCGCCAGCAGCCAATCAGTATACGAGCAGTACTTC.

This clone was seen once. The chain has TRBV7-8 and TRBJ2-1, with TRBD1 matching over 12 bases. Germline V CDR1 and CDR2: SGHVS, FQNEAQ. J was trimmed by 6 bases and V by 5 bases; bases with no gene match: 5. This CDR3 is built from 15 residues. CDR3 amino acids: CASSHRDRGLNEQFF. Here the CDR3 DNA reads TGTGCCAGCAGCCACCGGGACAGGGGGCTCAATGAGCAGTTCTTC. The complete variable domain, with remaining parts taken from reference TRBV7-8 and TRBJ2-1, reads GAGVSQSPRYKVAKRGQDVALRCDPISGHVSLFWYQQALGQGPEFLTYFQNEAQLDKSGLPSDRFFAERPEGSVSTLKIQRTQQEDSAVYLCASSHRDRGLNEQFFGPGTRLTVL.

This sequence joins TRBV18 and TRBJ1-2; D gene uncertain. Trimming took 7 bases from V and 4 from J, leaving 19 bases between them. Germline CDR1 reads KGHSH; CDR2 reads LQKENI. The CDR3 has 15 amino acids. The CDR3 reads CASYQISEGSYGYTF. CDR3 in DNA: TGTGCCAGCTACCAAATCTCGGAGGGTAGCTATGGCTACACCTTC.

The V call is TRBV7-2, the J call TRBJ2-3; 10 nucleotides agree with TRBD2. Germline V lookup: CDR1 SGHTA, CDR2 FQGNSA. With V trimmed by 5 bases and J by 2 bases, 4 bases remained unmatched. This CDR3 region has 15 residues. In DNA, the CDR3 is TGTGCCAGCAGCCGGACTAGCGGTTTCACAGATACGCAGTATTTT. Translated, it gives CASSRTSGFTDTQYF.

The CDR3 reads CASRRAGAGYGYTF. CDR3 bases: TGTGCCAGCCGTCGGGCAGGGGCGGGCTATGGCTACACCTTC. The chain is built from TRBV6-5 and TRBJ1-2; TRBD1 is a possible D gene (6 bases). V was pared by 8 bases and J by 4 bases, with 17 bases between. Germline assignment: CDR1 MNHEY and CDR2 SVGAGI. The CDR3 is 14 residues long.

This sequence joins TRBV19 and TRBJ1-1; D possibly corresponds to TRBD1 (5 bases). Deletions cut 4 bases from V and 2 bases from J, with 11 bases between. The CDR3 runs to 14 residues. In germline, CDR1 is LNHDA, CDR2 SQIVND (reference sequence). CDR3 bases: TGTGCCAGTAGTACTCGGGGGTTTAACACTGAAGCTTTCTTT. Its translation is CASSTRGFNTEAFF.

J is TRBJ2-3 and V is TRBV24-1; 10 nucleotides agree with TRBD1. CDR1 KGHDR and CDR2 SFDVKD come from the germline V gene. J gave up 4 bases and V 2 bases, and 2 bases lay outside the gene matches. The CDR3 runs 15 residues. The CDR3 sequence is CATSDWDRGPDTQYF. The CDR3, as DNA: TGTGCCACCAGTGATTGGGACAGGGGACCAGATACGCAGTATTTT.